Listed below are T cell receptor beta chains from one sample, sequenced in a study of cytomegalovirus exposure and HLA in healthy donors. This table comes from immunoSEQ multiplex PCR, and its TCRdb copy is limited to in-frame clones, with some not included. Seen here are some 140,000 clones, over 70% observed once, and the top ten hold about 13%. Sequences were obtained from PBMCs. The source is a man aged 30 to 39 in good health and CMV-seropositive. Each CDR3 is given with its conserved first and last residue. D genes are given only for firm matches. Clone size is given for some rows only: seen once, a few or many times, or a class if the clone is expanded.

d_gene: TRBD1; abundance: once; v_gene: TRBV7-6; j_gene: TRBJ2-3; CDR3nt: TGTGCCAGCAGCTTCTTAGGACAGGGAGGCACAGATACGCAGTATTTT; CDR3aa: CASSFLGQGGTDTQYF
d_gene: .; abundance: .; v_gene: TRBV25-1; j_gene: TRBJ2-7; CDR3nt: TGTGCCAGCAGTGACCCAGCGGACCTCCGCGAGCAGTACTTC; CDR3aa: CASSDPADLREQYF
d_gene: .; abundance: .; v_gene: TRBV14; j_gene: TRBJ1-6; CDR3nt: TGTGCCAGCAGCCAAGTTCAGGGGAGCTCCTATAATTCACCCCTCCACTTT; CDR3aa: CASSQVQGSSYNSPLHF
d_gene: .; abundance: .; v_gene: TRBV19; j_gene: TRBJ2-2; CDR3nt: TGTGCCAGTAGCTTCACCGGGGAGCTGTTTTTT; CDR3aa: CASSFTGELFF
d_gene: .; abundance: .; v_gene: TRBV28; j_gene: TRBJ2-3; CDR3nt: TGTGCCAGCAGTTTCCTACTCGGGGGATCCCTTACAACAGATACGCAGTATTTT; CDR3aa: CASSFLLGGSLTTDTQYF
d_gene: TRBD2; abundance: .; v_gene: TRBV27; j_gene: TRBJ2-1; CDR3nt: TGTGCCAGCAGTTTATGGCTAGCGGGAGGGGGTGAGCAGTTCTTC; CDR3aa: CASSLWLAGGGEQFF
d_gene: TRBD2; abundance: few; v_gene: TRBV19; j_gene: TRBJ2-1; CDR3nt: TGTGCCAGTAGTATCTTTCGGACTAGCGGGGCGAGGGACAATGAGCAGTTCTTC; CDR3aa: CASSIFRTSGARDNEQFF
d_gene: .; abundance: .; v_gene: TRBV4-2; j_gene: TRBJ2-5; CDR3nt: TGTGCCAGCAGCCAAGATTATTACCAAGAGACCCAGTACTTC; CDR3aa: CASSQDYYQETQYF
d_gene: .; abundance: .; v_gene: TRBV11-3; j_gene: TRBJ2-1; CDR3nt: TGTGCCAGCAGCTTACGAGGGGCAGGGGATGAGCAGTTCTTC; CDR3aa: CASSLRGAGDEQFF
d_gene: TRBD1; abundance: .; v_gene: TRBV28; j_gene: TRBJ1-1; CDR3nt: TGTGCCAGCAGAACCTGGGACAGGGGTGTGGGTGAAGCTTTCTTT; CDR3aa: CASRTWDRGVGEAFF
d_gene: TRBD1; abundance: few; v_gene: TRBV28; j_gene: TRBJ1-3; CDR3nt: TGTGCCAGCAGTTTATCCGAGACAGGGGGAAACACCATATATTTT; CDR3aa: CASSLSETGGNTIYF
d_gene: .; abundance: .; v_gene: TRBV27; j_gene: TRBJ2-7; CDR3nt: TGTGCCAGCAGTCCCGGGTGGGGCGCCGAGCAGTACTTC; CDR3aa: CASSPGWGAEQYF
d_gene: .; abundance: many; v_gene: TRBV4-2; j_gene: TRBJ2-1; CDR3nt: TGTGCCAGCAGCTTAGCCAGAGATGAGCAGTTCTTC; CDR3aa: CASSLARDEQFF
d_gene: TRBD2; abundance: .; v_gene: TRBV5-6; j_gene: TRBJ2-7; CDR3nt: TGTGCCAGCAGCCTGAGGACTAGCGGGAGGGCCGGGTACGAGCAGTACTTC; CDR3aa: CASSLRTSGRAGYEQYF
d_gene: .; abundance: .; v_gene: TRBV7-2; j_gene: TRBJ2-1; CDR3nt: TGTGCCAGCAGCTTGGGTAATGCGGACAATGAGCAGTTCTTC; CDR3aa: CASSLGNADNEQFF
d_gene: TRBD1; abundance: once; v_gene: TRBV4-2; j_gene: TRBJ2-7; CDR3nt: TGTGCCAGCAGCCAGCACGACAGGGGGACCTACGAGCAGTACTTC; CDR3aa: CASSQHDRGTYEQYF
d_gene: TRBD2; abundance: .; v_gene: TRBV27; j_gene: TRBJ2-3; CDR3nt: TGTGCCAGCAGTTTCCGGACTAGCGGGAGGGCAGATACGCAGTATTTT; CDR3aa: CASSFRTSGRADTQYF
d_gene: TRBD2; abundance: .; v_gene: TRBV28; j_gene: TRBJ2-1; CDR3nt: TGTGCCAGCAGTTTAGCCTCTGCCGCGGGAGGTACGTTCTTC; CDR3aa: CASSLASAAGGTFF
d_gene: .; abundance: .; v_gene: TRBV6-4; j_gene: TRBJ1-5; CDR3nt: TGTGCCAGCAGTGACTACGGGCAGCCCCAGCATTTT; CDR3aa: CASSDYGQPQHF
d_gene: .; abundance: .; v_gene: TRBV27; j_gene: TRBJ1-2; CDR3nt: TGTGCCAGCAGTTTATCAAATGACTTGAACTATGGCTACACCTTC; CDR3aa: CASSLSNDLNYGYTF
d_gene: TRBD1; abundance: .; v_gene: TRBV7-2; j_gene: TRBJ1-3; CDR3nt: TGTGCCAGCAGCACCCGGACAGGATTCTCTGGAAACACCATATATTTT; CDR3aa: CASSTRTGFSGNTIYF
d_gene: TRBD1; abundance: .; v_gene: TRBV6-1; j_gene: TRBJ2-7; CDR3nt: TGTGCCAGCAGTGACGGACAGGCGGTCTCCTACGAGCAGTACTTC; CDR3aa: CASSDGQAVSYEQYF
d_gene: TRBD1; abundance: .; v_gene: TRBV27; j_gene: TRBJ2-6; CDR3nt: TGTGCCAGCAGTTTGGACAGGCCCTCTGGGGCCAACGTCCTGACTTTC; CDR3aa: CASSLDRPSGANVLTF
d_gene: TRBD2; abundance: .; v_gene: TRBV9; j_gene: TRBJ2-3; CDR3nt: TGTGCCAGCAGCGCCGGACTAGCACTAAGCACAGATACGCAGTATTTT; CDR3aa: CASSAGLALSTDTQYF
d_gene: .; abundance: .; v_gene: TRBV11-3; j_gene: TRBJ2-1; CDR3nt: TGTGCCAGCAGCAGTCTGACTAGTAACAATGAGCAGTTCTTC; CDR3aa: CASSSLTSNNEQFF
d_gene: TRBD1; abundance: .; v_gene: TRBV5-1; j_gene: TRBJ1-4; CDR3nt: TGCGCCAGCAGCCACGGACAGGGTGGTGAAAAACTGTTTTTT; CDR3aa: CASSHGQGGEKLFF
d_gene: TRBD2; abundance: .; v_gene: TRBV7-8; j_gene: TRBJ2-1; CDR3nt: TGTGCCAGCAGCTTAGTATCGAGCGGGAGGCAGTTCTTC; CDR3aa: CASSLVSSGRQFF
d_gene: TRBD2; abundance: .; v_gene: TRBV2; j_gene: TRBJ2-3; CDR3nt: TGTGCCAGCAGTGCAGCTAGCGGGTACATGGATACGCAGTATTTT; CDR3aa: CASSAASGYMDTQYF
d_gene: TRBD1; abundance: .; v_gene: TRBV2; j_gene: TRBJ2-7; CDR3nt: TGTGCCAGCAGCGGGACAGGGTTTTACGAGCAGTACTTC; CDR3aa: CASSGTGFYEQYF
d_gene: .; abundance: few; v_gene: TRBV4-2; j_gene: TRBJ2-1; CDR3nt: TGTGCCAGCAGCCATGGCCGGGGGATGACCTACAATGAGCAGTTCTTC; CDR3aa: CASSHGRGMTYNEQFF
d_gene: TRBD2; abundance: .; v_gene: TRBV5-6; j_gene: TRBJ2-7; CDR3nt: TGTGCCAGCAGTCGGATAGCGGGAGGCTTCTACGAGCAGTACTTC; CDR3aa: CASSRIAGGFYEQYF
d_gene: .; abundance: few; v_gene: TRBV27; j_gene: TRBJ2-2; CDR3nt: TGTGCCAGCAGTTTATCGGTGGAGGCCGGGGAGCTGTTTTTT; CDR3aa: CASSLSVEAGELFF
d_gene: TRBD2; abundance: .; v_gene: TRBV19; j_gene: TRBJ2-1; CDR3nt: TGTGCCAGTAGTATAGAGGGACTAGCGGGTAGTGAGCAGTTCTTC; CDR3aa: CASSIEGLAGSEQFF
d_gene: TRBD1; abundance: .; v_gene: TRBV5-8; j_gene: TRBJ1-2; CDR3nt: TGTGCCAGCAGCGAGGGGACAGCGGGTGGCTACACCTTC; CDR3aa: CASSEGTAGGYTF